A selection of T cell receptor beta chains follows, all from one sample in a study of circulating CD8 cells and anti-PD-1 response in melanoma. TCRdb re-analysed the reads in MiXCR, keeping a single row per CDR3 protein. The sample carries approximately 1,200 distinct CDR3 sequences, around 6.5% recorded once. The sample consisted of CD8+ T cells from PBMCs, taken at baseline or after one month of anti-PD-1 therapy (not recorded which). The receptors derive from a human donor with melanoma. Each CDR3 is given with its conserved first and last residue. D genes are given only for firm matches. Size values are once, few and many counts, or a class for expanded clones, and some rows have none.

TRBV5-4	NA	TRBJ2-7	medium-sized	TGTGCCAGCAGCTTTTTCGGCGGAGCGGTAGAGCAGTACTTC	CASSFFGGAVEQYF
TRBV14	NA	TRBJ2-1	medium-sized	TGTGCCAGCAGCCAAGATAGGACTACCGGGATTGTTGCCTACAATGAGCAGTTCTTC	CASSQDRTTGIVAYNEQFF
TRBV12-3/TRBV12-4	TRBD1	TRBJ1-5	NA	TGTGCCAGCAGTGGACAGGGAGGACAGCCCCAGCATTTT	CASSGQGGQPQHF
TRBV24-1	TRBD1	TRBJ2-7	medium-sized	TGTGCCACCAGTGCCAATATCTTAACAGGGGCGAGTGAGCAGTACTTC	CATSANILTGASEQYF
TRBV25-1	NA	TRBJ1-2	large	TGTGCCAGCAGTGAATATCAAGGTCCGCCTCGAATCTTC	CASSEYQGPPRIF
TRBV20-1	NA	TRBJ2-7	medium-sized	TGCAGTGCTCTCCGGGACTTTGGGGTGTGGGAGCAGTACTTC	CSALRDFGVWEQYF
TRBV24-1	TRBD1	TRBJ2-7	large	TGTGCCACCAGTGACCCCGAGACAGGGGATAGCCCCTACGAGCAGTACTTC	CATSDPETGDSPYEQYF
TRBV25-1	NA	TRBJ1-5	medium-sized	TGTGCCAGCAGTGAGCCCGGGAATAGCAATCAGCCCCAGCATTTT	CASSEPGNSNQPQHF
TRBV5-6	NA	TRBJ2-3	few	TGTGCCAGCAGCCGTTCCGGGGCAGATACGCAGTATTTT	CASSRSGADTQYF
TRBV2	TRBD1	TRBJ2-7	NA	TGTGCCAGCAGTGAATGGGCAGGGGGCTCCTACGAGCAGTACTTC	CASSEWAGGSYEQYF
TRBV12-3/TRBV12-4	NA	TRBJ2-2	medium-sized	TGTGCCAGCAGTTTAGGACCGAACACCGGGGAGCTGTTTTTT	CASSLGPNTGELFF
TRBV27	NA	TRBJ1-6	medium-sized	TGTGCCAGCAGTCCGTCGACCGGGGGGAATTCACCCCTCCACTTT	CASSPSTGGNSPLHF
TRBV28	TRBD1	TRBJ2-7	large	TGTGCCAGCAGCGACCCACCAGGACAGGGATCGGGCGAGCAGTACTTC	CASSDPPGQGSGEQYF
TRBV19	NA	TRBJ2-7	few	TGTGCCAGTAGTGTACAAGGCCACAACGAGCAGTACTTC	CASSVQGHNEQYF
TRBV28	TRBD1	TRBJ1-5	medium-sized	TGTGCCAGCAGTACCGGGACAGGGGGCTTTGAGAGCAATCAGCCCCAGCATTTT	CASSTGTGGFESNQPQHF
TRBV24-1	NA	TRBJ2-7	NA	TGTGCCACCAGTGATTTTGGGGGCTACGAGCAGTACTTC	CATSDFGGYEQYF
TRBV7-3	TRBD2	TRBJ2-1	medium-sized	TGTGCCAGCAGCACCGGGACTAGCGGTCTCAATGAGCAGTTCTTC	CASSTGTSGLNEQFF